This T cell receptor (beta chain) comes out of a study of T cells of healthy individuals listed by TCRdb under 2018. Per the germline V gene (reference sequence), SEHNR is the CDR1 and FQNEAQ is the CDR2. V is reduced by 5 bases and J by 8 bases, leaving a spacing of 18 bases between them. From the cysteine through the phenylalanine, the CDR3 covers 14 amino acids. The retained sequence is limited to the CDR3, 42 bases, with the frame set at the first base. The library came from 5' RACE. TCRdb lists the instrument as Illumina MiSeq. TCRdb passed the public sequencing reads through fastp at Q25 and MiXCR, retaining productive beta sequences. For every CDR3 protein sequence, its rows merge into one entry that carries the most common genes and DNA. The sample table records 50,000 to 55,000 distinct CDR3 sequences; 14% to 15% of these occur just once. About 16% of the sample is taken by the ten largest.

This clonotype was counted ten times or more. It lacks a known antigen. No per-base quality is available; no much larger clone lies one base away. Recombination connected TRBV7-9 to TRBJ1-2; the D gene cannot be resolved reliably. This TCR was recovered from a human donor in good health. The nucleotides read TGTGCCAGCAGCCCCCCCGGGAGAAAGTGGGGCTACACCTTC. Its product reads: CASSPPGRKWGYTF.